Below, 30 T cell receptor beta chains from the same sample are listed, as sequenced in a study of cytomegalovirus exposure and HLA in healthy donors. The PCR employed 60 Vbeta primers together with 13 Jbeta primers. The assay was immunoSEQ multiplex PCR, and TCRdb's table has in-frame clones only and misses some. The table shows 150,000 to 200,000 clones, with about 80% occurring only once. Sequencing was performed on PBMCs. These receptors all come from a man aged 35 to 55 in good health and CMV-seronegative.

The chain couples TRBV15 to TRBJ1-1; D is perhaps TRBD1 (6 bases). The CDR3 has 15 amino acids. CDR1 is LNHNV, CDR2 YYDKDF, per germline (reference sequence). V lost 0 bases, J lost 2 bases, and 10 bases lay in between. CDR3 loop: CATSRDKQGNTEAFF. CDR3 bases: TGTGCCACCAGCAGAGATAAACAGGGTAACACTGAAGCTTTCTTT.

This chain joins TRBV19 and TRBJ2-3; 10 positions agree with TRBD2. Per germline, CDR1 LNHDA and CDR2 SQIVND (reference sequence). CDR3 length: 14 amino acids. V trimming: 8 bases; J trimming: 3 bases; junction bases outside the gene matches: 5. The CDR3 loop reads CASLPSGRTDTQYF. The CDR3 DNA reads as TGTGCCAGTCTCCCTAGCGGGAGAACAGATACGCAGTATTTT.

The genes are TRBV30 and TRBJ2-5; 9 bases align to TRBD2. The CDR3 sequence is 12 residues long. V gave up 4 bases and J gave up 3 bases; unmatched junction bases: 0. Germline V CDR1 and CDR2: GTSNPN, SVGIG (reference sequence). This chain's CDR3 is CAWTSGKETQYF. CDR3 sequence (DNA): TGTGCCTGGACTAGCGGGAAAGAGACCCAGTACTTC.

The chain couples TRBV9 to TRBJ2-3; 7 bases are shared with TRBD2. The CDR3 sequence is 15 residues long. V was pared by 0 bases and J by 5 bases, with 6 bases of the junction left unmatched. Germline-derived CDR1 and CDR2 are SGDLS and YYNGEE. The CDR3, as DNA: TGTGCCAGCAGCGTAGGGGGAGGGTCGGGAGATACGCAGTATTTT. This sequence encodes CASSVGGGSGDTQYF. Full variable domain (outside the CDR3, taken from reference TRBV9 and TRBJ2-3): DSGVTQTPKHLITATGQRVTLRCSPRSGDLSVYWYQQSLDQGLQFLIQYYNGEERAKGNILERFSAQQFPDLHSELNLSSLELGDSALYFCASSVGGGSGDTQYFGPGTRLTVL.

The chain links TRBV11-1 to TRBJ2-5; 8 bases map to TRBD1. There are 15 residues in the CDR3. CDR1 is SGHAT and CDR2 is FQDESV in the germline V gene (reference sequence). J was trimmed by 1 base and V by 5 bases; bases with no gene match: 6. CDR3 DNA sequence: TGTGCCAGCAGCCCCGGGACAGGCCCCCAAGAGACCCAGTACTTC. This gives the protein CASSPGTGPQETQYF.

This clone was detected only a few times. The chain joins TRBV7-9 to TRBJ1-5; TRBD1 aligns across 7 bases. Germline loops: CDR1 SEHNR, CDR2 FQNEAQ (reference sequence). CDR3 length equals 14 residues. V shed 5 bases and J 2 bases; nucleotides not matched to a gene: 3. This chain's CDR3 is CASSPGQGNQPQHF. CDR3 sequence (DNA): TGTGCCAGCAGCCCCGGACAGGGCAATCAGCCCCAGCATTTT.

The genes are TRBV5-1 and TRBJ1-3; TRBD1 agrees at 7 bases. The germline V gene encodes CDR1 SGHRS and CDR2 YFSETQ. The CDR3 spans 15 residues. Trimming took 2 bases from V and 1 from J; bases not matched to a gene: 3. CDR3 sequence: CASSFTGVSGNTIYF. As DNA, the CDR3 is TGCGCCAGCAGCTTCACAGGGGTATCTGGAAACACCATATATTTT.

The CDR3 DNA reads as TGCGCCAGCAGCCCACGACTAGCGGAGGAATACAATGAGCAGTTCTTC. Protein sequence: CASSPRLAEEYNEQFF. The J gene is TRBJ2-1, the V gene TRBV5-1, with TRBD2 matching over 9 bases. The germline gives CDR1 SGHRS, CDR2 YFSETQ. CDR3 size: 16 residues. The trim removed 4 bases at V and 4 bases at J, leaving 9 bases unmatched.

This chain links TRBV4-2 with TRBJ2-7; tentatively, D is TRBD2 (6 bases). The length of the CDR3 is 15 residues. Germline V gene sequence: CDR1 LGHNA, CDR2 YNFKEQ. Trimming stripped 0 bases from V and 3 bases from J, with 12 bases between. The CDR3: CASSQDRGLFYEQYF. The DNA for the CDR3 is TGTGCCAGCAGCCAAGATAGGGGACTTTTCTACGAGCAGTACTTC.

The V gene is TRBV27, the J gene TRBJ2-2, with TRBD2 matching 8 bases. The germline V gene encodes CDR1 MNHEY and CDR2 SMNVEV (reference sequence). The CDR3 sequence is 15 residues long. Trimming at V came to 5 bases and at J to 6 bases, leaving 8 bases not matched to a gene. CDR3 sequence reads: CASSLGTSRAGELFF. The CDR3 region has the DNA TGTGCCAGCAGTCTGGGGACTAGTCGTGCCGGGGAGCTGTTTTTT.

Written as DNA, the CDR3 is TGTGCCAGCAGCCAAGACCCAGGGTACTTCTCTGGGGCCAACGTCCTGACTTTC. Its protein is CASSQDPGYFSGANVLTF. The chain combines TRBV4-2 with TRBJ2-6; perhaps TRBD1 as D (5 bases). Trimming cost V 0 bases and J 0 bases, with 12 bases left between them. Germline V lookup: CDR1 LGHNA, CDR2 YNFKEQ. The CDR3 loop spans 18 amino acids.

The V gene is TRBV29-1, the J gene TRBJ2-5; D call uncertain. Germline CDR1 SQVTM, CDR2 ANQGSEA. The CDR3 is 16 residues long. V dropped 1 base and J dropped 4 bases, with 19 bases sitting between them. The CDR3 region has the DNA TGCAGCGTTGAAGGCATCGTAATGACACCTTCAGAGACCCAGTACTTC. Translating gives CSVEGIVMTPSETQYF.

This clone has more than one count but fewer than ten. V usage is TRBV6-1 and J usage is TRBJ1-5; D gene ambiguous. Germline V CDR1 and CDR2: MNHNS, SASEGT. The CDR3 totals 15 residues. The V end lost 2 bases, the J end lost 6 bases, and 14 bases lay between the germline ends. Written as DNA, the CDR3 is TGTGCCAGCAGTGAAATGGTGGCAGGCTTTCAGCCCCAGCATTTT. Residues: CASSEMVAGFQPQHF.

CDR3 region: CASRYSSGANVLTF. In DNA form, the CDR3 reads TGTGCCAGCAGATACAGCTCTGGGGCCAACGTCCTGACTTTC. The V gene is TRBV7-2, the J gene TRBJ2-6; D remains unclear. The CDR3 covers 14 residues. Per germline, CDR1 SGHTA and CDR2 FQGNSA. Between the trimmed V and J ends, which lost 6 bases and 0 bases, there was a span of 6 bases.

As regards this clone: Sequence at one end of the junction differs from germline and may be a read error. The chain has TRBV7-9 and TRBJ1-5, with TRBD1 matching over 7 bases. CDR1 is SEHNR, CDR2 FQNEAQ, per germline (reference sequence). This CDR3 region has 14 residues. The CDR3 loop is CSSSGTDYNQPQHF. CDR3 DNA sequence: TGTTCCAGCTCCGGGACAGACTACAATCAGCCCCAGCATTTT.

The CDR3 DNA follows: TGTGCCAGCAGCGCTGATGCGGACTATGGCTACACCTTC. This sequence encodes CASSADADYGYTF. The rearrangement uses TRBV5-6 and TRBJ1-2; D call uncertain. V gave up 4 bases and J gave up 3 bases, with 10 bases separating them. CDR3 length: 13 residues. Germline CDR1 reads SGHDT; CDR2 reads YYEEEE.

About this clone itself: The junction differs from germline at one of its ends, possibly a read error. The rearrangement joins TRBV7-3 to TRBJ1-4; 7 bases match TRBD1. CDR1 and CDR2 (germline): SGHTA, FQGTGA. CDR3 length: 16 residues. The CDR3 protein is CAGSLGQGGRGEKLFF. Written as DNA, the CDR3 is TGTGCCGGCAGCTTAGGGCAGGGGGGCCGAGGTGAAAAACTGTTTTTT.

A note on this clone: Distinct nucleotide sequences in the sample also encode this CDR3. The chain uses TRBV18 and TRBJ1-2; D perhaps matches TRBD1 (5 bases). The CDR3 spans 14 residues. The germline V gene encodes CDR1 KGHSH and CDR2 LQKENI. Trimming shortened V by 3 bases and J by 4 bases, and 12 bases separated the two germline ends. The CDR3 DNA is TGTGCCAGCTCACCGGGAAGGGGTTCCTATGGCTACACCTTC. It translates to CASSPGRGSYGYTF.

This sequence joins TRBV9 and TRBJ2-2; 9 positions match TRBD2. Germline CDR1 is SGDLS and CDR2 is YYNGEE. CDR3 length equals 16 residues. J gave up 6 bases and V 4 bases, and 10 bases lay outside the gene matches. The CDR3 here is CASSFLREGVAGELFF. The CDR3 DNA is TGTGCCAGCAGCTTTTTGCGGGAGGGCGTCGCCGGGGAGCTGTTTTTT.

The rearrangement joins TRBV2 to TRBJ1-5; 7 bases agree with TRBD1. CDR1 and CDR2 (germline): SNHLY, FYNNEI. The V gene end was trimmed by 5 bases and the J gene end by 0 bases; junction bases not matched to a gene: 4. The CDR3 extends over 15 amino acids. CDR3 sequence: CASSLQGSSNQPQHF. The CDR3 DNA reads TGTGCCAGCAGTTTACAGGGGTCTAGCAATCAGCCCCAGCATTTT.

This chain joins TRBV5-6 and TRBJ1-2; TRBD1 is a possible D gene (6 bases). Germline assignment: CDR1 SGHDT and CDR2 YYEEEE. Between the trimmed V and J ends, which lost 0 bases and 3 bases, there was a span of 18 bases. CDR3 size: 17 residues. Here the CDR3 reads CASSLGDTIASDYGYTF. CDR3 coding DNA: TGTGCCAGCAGCTTGGGGGACACCATTGCCTCGGACTATGGCTACACCTTC. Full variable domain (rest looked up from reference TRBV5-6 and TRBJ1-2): DAGVTQSPTHLIKTRGQQVTLRCSPKSGHDTVSWYQQALGQGPQFIFQYYEEEERQRGNFPDRFSGHQFPNYSSELNVNALLLGDSALYLCASSLGDTIASDYGYTFGSGTRLTVV.

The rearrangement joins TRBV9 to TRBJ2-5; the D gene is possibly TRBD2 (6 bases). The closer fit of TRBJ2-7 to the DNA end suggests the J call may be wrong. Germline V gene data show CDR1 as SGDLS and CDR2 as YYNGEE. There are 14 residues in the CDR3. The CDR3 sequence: CASSAGLTPYEQYF. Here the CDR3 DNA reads TGTGCCAGCAGCGCGGGACTTACGCCCTACGAGCAGTACTTC.

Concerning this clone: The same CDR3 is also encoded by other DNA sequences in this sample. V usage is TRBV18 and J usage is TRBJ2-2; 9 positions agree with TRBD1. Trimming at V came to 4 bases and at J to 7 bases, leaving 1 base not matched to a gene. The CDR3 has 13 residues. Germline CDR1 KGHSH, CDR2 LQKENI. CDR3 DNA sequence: TGTGCCAGCTCACGACAGGGGGACGGGGAGCTGTTTTTT. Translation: CASSRQGDGELFF. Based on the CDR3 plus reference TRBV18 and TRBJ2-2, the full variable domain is NAGVMQNPRHLVRRRGQEARLRCSPMKGHSHVYWYRQLPEEGLKFMVYLQKENIIDESGMPKERFSAEFPKEGPSILRIQQVVRGDSAAYFCASSRQGDGELFFGEGSRLTVL.

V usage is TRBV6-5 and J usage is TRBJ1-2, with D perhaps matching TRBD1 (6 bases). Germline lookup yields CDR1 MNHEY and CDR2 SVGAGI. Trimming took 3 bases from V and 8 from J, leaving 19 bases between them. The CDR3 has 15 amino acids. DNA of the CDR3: TGTGCCAGCAGTTATAGCCAGGACGGGGGGCGCGGCTACACCTTC. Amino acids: CASSYSQDGGRGYTF.

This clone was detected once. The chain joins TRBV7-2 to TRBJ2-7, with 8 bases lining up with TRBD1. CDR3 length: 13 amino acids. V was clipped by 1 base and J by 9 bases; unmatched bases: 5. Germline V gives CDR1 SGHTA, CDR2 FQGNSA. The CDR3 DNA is TGTGCCAGCAGCTTAGGGAGGACAGGGTGGCAGTACGTC. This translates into CASSLGRTGWQYV.

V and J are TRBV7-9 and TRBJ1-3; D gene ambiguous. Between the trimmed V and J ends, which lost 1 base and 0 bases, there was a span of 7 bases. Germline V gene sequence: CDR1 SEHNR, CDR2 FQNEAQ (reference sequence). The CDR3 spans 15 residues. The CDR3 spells CASSLDGSSGNTIYF. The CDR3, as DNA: TGTGCCAGCAGCTTAGACGGTAGCTCTGGAAACACCATATATTTT.

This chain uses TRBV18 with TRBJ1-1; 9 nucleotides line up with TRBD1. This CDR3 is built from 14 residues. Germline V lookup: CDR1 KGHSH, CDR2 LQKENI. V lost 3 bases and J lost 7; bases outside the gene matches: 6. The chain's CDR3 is CASSPGTGRIEAFF. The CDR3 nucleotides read TGTGCCAGCTCACCTGGGACAGGGCGAATTGAAGCTTTCTTT.

CDR3 nucleotide sequence: TGTGCCAGCAGCTTGAACCGTGGGGCAGGGAACACTGAAGCTTTCTTT. It encodes CASSLNRGAGNTEAFF. V and J are TRBV5-4 and TRBJ1-1; D might be TRBD1 (5 bases). CDR3 size: 16 residues. The germline V and J ends were trimmed by 1 base and 1 base, with 14 bases remaining between them. Germline CDR1 SGHNT, CDR2 YYREEE (reference sequence).

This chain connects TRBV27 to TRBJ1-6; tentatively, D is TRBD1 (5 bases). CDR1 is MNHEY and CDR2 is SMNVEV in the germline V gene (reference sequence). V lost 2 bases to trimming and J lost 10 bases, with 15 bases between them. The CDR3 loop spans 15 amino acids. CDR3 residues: CASSLQGQGTSPLHF. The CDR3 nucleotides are TGTGCCAGCAGTTTACAGGGCCAGGGAACCTCACCCCTCCACTTT.

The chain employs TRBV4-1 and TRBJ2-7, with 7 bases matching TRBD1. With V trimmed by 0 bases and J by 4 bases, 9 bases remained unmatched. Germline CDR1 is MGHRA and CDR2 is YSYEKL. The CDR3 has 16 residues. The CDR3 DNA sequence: TGCGCCAGCAGCCAAGATCCGTGGACAGGTAATTACGAGCAGTACTTC. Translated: CASSQDPWTGNYEQYF.